This TCR beta chain was sequenced in a study of blood T cell repertoires in COVID-19. As for the study in general: There were acute and convalescent COVID-19 samples, and they came from the United States, Italy and Spain. Sources were T cells, B-cell-depleted T cells, or PBMCs; the material itself was cDNA or gDNA.

The germline V and J ends were trimmed by 2 bases and 7 bases, with 13 bases remaining between them. CDR1 MGHRA and CDR2 YSYEKL come from the germline V gene. This CDR3 has 14 residues. The authors' processing: Researchers report that nucleated cell counts were estimated from reference gene primer amplification. Sequenced by immunoSEQ multiplex PCR; TCRdb stores in-frame clones only, minus some. Clone size and the V and J calls come from that table; the DNA yielded D and trimming. The sample lists 200,000 to 300,000 clones, about 90% occurring once. The sequenced sample consisted of peripheral blood. The rearrangement joins TRBV4-1 to TRBJ2-3; a possible D gene is TRBD2 (6 bases). The source of this sequence is a woman in her forties with acute or convalescent COVID-19. CDR3 coding DNA: TGCGCCAGCAGCCAACGAACAGGACTAAATACGCAGTATTTT. As protein: CASSQRTGLNTQYF.